This TCR beta chain is from a study of cytomegalovirus exposure and HLA in healthy donors (dated by TCRdb to between 2016 and 2019). For the wider study: The roughly 670 repertoires of the first cohort and the 95 to 150 validation repertoires were produced on the same platform, according to a later analysis. The study aimed to test whether cataloging public T cell receptors could reveal signatures of past pathogen exposure. Along with the roughly 670-subject first cohort, a separate validation cohort of approximately 110 different subjects was used. The study combined high-throughput TCR immunosequencing, statistical association of individual TCRs with disease status, and machine learning to predict cytomegalovirus infection status. The investigation overall reported the following: A later analysis had no HLA typing for the validation cohort, so co-occurrence there was scored across all 110 or so repertoires. Of the cluster scores, approximately 95% were above 0 in a later analysis, which found that TCRs clustered in the first cohort also tended to co-occur in the 110 or so validation repertoires. A total of 164 TCR beta chains were listed by the study as associated with cytomegalovirus. The classifier was reported to diagnose cytomegalovirus status with high specificity and sensitivity in both the original cohort and the validation cohort. Most TCR sequences were seen in very few donors, while some public TCRs were found in many individuals. The authors suggested that the approach could potentially be generalized to other disease states and immunological phenotypes. In vitro tests confirmed that three of the cytomegalovirus-associated TCR beta chains recognize cytomegalovirus antigens.

The library was generated by the immunoSEQ multiplex PCR assay. Per the source publication's procedure: A statistical classification framework was built to diagnose cytomegalovirus status from the catalog of TCR beta chain sequences. In TCRdb, the immuneACCESS table is reduced to in-frame sequences with V and J assigned. These tables do not hold every clone; where another copy was compared, an unresolved V gene accounts for under half, and the others remain unexplained. For V, J and clone size, that table is used; D and trimming come from the DNA. The sample has about 110,000 clones on record, approximately 89% of them singletons. The top ten clones comprise under 2% of the sample. The donors were included in the validation cohort of 90 to 150 subjects, a group kept apart from the approximately 700-subject first cohort. Details on this clone: The clone's antigen remains unknown. No base qualities exist here, and no much larger clone lies one base off it.

CDR1 and CDR2 are read off the germline V gene as KGHSH and LQKENI. CDR3 length: 16 amino acids, cysteine to phenylalanine. The sequence is cut down to CDR3 DNA, 48 bases in frame from base 1. Germline trimming amounts to 3 bases on V and 7 bases on J, with 10 as the count of junction bases outside the gene matches. The sequenced material came from PBMCs. The chain joins TRBV18 to TRBJ1-4, with 8 central nucleotides matching TRBD1. This clonotype was obtained from a woman aged 18-30 years in good health and CMV-seronegative. The CDR3 sequence is CASSPDREALREKLFF. DNA sequence: TGTGCCAGCTCACCGGACAGGGAGGCTTTACGTGAAAAACTGTTTTTT.